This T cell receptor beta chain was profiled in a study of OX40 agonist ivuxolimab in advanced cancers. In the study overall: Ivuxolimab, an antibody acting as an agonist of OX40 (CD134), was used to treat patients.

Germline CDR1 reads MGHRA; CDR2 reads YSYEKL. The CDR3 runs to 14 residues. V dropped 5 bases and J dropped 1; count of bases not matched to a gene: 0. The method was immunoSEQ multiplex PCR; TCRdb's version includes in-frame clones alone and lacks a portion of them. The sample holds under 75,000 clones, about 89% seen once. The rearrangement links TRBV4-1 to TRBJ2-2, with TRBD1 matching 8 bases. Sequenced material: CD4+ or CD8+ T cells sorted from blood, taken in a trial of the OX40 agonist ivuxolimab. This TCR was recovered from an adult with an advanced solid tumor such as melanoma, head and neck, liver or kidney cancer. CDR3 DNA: TGCGCCAGCAGCGACAGGGGGAACACCGGGGAGCTGTTTTTT. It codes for CASSDRGNTGELFF.